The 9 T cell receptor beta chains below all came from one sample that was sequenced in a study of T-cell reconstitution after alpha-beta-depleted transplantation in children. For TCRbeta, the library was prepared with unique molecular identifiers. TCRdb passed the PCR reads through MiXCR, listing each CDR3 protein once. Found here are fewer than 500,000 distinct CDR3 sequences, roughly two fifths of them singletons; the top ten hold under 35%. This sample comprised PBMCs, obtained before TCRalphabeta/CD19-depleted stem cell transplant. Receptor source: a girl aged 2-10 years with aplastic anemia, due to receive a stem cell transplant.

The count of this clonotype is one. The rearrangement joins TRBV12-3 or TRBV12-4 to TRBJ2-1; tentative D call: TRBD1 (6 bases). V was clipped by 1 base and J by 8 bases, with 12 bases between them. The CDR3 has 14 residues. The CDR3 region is CASSLVVRGDEQFF. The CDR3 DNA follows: TGTGCCAGCAGTTTAGTGGTCAGGGGCGATGAGCAGTTCTTC.

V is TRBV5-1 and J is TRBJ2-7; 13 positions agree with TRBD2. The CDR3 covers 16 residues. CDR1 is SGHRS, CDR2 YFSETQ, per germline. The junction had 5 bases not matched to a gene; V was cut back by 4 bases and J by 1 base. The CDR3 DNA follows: TGCGCCAGCAGCCGCCGGACTAGCGGGAGTTCCTACGAGCAGTACTTC. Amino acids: CASSRRTSGSSYEQYF.

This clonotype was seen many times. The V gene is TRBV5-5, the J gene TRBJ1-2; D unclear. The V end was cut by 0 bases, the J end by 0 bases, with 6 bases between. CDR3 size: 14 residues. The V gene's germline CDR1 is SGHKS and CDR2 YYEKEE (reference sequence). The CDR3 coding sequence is TGTGCCAGCAGCTTGGACAGATCTAACTATGGCTACACCTTC. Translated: CASSLDRSNYGYTF.

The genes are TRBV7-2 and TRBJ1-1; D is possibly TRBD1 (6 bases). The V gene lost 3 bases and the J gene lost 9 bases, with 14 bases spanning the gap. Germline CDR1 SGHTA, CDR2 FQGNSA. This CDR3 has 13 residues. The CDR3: CASSLAEGGKAFF. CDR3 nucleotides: TGTGCCAGCAGCTTGGCCGAGGGGGGGAAAGCTTTCTTT.

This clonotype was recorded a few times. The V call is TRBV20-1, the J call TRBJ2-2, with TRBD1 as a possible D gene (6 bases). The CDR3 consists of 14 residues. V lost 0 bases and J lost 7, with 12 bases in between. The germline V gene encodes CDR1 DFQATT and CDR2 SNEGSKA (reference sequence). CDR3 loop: CSARDRGGGGELFF. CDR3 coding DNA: TGCAGTGCTAGAGACAGGGGCGGTGGCGGGGAGCTGTTTTTT.

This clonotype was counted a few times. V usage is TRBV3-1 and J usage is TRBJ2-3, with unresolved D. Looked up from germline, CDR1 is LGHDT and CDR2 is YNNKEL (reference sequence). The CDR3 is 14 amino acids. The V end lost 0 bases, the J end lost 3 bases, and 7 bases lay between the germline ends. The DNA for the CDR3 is TGTGCCAGCAGCCAAGATCGGAGAACAGATACGCAGTATTTT. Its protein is CASSQDRRTDTQYF.

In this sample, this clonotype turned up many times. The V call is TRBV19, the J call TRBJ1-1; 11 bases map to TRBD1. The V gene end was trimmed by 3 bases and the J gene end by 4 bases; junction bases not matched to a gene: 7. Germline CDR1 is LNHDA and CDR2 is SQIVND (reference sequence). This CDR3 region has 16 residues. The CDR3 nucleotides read TGTGCCAGTAGTATCGGACAGGGGGCGTTGGGCACTGAAGCTTTCTTT. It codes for CASSIGQGALGTEAFF.

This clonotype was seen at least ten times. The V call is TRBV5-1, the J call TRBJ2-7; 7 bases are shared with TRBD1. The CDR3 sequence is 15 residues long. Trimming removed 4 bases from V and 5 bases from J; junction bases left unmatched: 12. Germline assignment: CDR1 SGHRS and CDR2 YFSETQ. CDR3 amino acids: CASSLGTALGNEQYF. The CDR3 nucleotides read TGCGCCAGCAGCCTAGGGACAGCCCTTGGGAACGAGCAGTACTTC.

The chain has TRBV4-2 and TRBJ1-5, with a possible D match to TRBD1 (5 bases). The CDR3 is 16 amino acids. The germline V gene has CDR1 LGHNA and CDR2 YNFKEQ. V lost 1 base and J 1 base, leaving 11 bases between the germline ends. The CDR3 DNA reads TGTGCCAGCAGCCAAGGGGGGGTGGGCAGCAATCAGCCCCAGCATTTT. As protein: CASSQGGVGSNQPQHF.